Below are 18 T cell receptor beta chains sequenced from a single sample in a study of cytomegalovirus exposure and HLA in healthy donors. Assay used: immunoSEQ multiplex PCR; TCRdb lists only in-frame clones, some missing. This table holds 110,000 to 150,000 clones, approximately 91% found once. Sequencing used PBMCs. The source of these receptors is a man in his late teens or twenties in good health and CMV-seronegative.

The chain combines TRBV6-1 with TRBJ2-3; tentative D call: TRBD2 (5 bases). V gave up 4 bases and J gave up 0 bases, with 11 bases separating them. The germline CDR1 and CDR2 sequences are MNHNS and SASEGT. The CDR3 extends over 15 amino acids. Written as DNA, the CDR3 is TGTGCCAGCAGTGGACTAATCATCAGCACAGATACGCAGTATTTT. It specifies CASSGLIISTDTQYF.

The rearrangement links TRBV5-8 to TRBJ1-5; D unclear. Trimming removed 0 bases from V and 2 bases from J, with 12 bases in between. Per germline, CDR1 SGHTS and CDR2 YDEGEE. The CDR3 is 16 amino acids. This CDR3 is CASSLGSPWGNQPQHF. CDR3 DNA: TGTGCCAGCAGCTTGGGGAGTCCCTGGGGCAATCAGCCCCAGCATTTT.

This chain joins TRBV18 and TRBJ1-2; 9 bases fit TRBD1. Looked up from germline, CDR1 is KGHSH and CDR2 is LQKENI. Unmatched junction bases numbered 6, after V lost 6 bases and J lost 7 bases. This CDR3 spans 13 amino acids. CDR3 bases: TGTGCCAGCTCCAGGGACAGGGAGGCTGGCTACACCTTC. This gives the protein CASSRDREAGYTF. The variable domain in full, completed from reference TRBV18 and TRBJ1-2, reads NAGVMQNPRHLVRRRGQEARLRCSPMKGHSHVYWYRQLPEEGLKFMVYLQKENIIDESGMPKERFSAEFPKEGPSILRIQQVVRGDSAAYFCASSRDREAGYTFGSGTRLTVV.

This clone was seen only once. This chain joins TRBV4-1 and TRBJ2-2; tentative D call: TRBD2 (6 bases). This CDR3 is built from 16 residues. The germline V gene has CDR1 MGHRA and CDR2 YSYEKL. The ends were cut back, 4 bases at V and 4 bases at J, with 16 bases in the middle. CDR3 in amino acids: CASSRADRGSTGELFF. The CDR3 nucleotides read TGCGCCAGCAGCCGAGCCGATCGGGGGAGCACCGGGGAGCTGTTTTTT.

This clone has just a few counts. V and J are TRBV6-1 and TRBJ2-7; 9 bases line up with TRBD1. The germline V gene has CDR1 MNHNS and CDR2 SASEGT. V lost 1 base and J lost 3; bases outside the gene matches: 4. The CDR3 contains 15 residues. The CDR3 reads CASSEEATGGYEQYV. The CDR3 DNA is TGTGCCAGCAGTGAAGAAGCGACAGGGGGCTACGAGCAGTACGTC.

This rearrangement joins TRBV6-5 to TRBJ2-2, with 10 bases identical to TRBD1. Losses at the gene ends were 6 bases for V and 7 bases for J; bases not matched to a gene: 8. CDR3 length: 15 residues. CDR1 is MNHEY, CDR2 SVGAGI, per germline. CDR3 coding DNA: TGTGCCAGCAGCGGACAGGGGGTAGTTGTCGGGGAGCTGTTTTTT. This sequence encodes CASSGQGVVVGELFF.

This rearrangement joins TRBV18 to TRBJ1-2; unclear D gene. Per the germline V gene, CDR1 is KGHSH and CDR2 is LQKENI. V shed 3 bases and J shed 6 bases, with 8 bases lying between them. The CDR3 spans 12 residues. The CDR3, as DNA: TGTGCCAGCTCACCTCGGGAGGATGGCTACACCTTC. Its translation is CASSPREDGYTF.

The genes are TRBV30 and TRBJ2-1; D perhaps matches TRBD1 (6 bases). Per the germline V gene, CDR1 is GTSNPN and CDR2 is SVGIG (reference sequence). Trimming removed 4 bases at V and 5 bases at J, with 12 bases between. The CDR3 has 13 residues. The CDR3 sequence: CAWTPNRDNEQFF. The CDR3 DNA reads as TGTGCCTGGACCCCTAACAGGGACAATGAGCAGTTCTTC.

CDR3 residues: CASSQDTGGPQHF. The CDR3 nucleotides read TGTGCCAGCAGCCAAGACACAGGGGGGCCCCAGCATTTT. The rearrangement joins TRBV4-2 to TRBJ1-5, with 8 bases that match TRBD1. Germline values: CDR1 LGHNA, CDR2 YNFKEQ. This CDR3 has 13 amino acids. Losses at the gene ends were 0 bases for V and 9 bases for J; bases not matched to a gene: 1.

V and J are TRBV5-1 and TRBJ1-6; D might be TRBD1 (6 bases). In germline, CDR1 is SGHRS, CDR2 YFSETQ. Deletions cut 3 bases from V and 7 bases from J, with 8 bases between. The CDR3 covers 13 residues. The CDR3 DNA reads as TGCGCCAGCAGCTCGGGGGGCAATTCACCCCTCCACTTT. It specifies CASSSGGNSPLHF.

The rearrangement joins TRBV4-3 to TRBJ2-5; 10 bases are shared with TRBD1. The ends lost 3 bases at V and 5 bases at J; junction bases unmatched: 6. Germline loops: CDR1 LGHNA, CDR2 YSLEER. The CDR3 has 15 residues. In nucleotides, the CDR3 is TGCGCCAGCAGCCAGGACAGGGGGTCACGGGAGACCCAGTACTTC. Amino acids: CASSQDRGSRETQYF.

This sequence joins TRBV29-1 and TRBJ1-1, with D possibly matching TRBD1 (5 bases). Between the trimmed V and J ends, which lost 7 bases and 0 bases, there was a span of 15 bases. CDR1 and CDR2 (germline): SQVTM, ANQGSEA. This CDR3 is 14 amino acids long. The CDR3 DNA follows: TGCAGCGGCCGCTTCAGGGATTTGAACACTGAAGCTTTCTTT. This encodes CSGRFRDLNTEAFF.

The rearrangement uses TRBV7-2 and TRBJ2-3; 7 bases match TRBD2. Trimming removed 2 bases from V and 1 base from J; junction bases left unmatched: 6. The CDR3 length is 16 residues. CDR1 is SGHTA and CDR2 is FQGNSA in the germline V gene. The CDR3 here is CASSLRTRWGTDTQYF. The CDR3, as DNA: TGTGCCAGCAGCTTAAGGACTAGATGGGGCACAGATACGCAGTATTTT.

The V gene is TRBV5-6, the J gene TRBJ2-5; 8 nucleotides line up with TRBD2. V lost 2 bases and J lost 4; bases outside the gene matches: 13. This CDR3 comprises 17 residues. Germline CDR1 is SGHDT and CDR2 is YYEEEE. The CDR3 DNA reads TGTGCCAGCAGCTTTATAGCGGGAAGGGGAGAGGTAGAGACCCAGTACTTC. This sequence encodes CASSFIAGRGEVETQYF.

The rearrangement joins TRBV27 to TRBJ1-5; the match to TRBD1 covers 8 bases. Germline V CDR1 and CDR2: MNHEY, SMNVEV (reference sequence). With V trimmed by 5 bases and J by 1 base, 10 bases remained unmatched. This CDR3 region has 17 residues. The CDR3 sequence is CASSPDRERMSNQPQHF. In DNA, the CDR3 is TGTGCCAGCAGTCCGGACAGGGAGAGGATGAGCAATCAGCCCCAGCATTTT.

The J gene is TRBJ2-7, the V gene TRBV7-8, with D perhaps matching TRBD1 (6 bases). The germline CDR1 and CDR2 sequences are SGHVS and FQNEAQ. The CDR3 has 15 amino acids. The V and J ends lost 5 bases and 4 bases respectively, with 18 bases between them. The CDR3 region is CASSMGDPRGYEQYV. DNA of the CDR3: TGTGCCAGCAGCATGGGGGACCCCAGGGGTTACGAGCAGTACGTC.

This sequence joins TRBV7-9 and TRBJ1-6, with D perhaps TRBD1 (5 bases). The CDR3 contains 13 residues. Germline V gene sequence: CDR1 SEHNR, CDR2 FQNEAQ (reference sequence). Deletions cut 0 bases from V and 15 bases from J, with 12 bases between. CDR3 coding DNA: TGTGCCAGCAGCTTAGCGAAAGGGGATCACCTCCACTTT. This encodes CASSLAKGDHLHF.

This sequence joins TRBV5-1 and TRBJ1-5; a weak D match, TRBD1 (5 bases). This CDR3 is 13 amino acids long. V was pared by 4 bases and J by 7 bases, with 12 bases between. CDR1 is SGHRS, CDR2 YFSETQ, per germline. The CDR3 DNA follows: TGCGCCAGCAGCCAAGGGGATGAGCAGCCCCAGCATTTT. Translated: CASSQGDEQPQHF.